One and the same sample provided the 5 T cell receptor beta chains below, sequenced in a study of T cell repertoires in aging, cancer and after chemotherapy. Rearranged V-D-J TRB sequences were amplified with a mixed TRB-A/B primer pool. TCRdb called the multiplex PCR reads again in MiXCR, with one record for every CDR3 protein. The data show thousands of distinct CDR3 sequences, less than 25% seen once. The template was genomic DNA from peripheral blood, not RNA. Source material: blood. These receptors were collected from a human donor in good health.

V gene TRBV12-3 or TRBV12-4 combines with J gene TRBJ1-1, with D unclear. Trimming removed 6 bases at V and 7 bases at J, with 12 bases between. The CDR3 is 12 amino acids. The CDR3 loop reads CASRKEISEAFF. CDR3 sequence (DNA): TGTGCCAGCAGAAAAGAGATCAGTGAAGCTTTCTTT.

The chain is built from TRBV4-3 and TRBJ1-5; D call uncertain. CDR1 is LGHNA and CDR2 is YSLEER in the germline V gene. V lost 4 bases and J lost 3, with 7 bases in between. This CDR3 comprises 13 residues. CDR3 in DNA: TGCGCCAGCAGCCTAGGATTCAATCAGCCCCAGCATTTT. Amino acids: CASSLGFNQPQHF.

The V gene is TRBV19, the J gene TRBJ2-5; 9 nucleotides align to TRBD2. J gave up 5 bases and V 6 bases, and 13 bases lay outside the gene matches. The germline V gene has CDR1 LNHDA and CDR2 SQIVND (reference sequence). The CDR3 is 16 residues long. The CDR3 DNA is TGTGCCAGTAGCGCTCCTTCCTTAGCGGGAGTCGAGACCCAGTACTTC. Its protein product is CASSAPSLAGVETQYF.

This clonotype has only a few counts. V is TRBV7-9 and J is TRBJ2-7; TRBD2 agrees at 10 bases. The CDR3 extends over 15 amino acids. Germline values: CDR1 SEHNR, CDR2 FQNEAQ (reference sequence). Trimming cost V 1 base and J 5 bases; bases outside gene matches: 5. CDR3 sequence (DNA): TGTGCCAGCAGCTTAGAAGCGGGAGGGCCCCACGAGCAGTACTTC. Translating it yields CASSLEAGGPHEQYF. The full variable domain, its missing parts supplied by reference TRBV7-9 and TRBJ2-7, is DTGVSQNPRHKITKRGQNVTFRCDPISEHNRLYWYRQTLGQGPEFLTYFQNEAQLEKSRLLSDRFSAERPKGSFSTLEIQRTEQGDSAMYLCASSLEAGGPHEQYFGPGTRLTVT.

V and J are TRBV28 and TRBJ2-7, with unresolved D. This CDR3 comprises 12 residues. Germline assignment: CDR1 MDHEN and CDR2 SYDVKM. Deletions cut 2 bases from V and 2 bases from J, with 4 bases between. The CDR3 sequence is CASSLRPYEQYF. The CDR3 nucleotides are TGTGCCAGCAGTTTAAGGCCCTACGAGCAGTACTTC.